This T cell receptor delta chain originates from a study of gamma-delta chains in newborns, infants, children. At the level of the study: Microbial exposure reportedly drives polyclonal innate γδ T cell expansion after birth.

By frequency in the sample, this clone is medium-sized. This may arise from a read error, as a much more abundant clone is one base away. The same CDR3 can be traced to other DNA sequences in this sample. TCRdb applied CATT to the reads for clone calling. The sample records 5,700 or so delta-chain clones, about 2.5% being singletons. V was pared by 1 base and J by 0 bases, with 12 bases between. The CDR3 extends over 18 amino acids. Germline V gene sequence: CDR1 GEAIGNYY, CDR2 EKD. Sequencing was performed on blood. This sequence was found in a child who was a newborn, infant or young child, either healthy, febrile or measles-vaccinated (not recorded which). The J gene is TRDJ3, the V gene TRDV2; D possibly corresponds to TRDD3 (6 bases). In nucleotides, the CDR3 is TGTGCCTGTGACACTGGGGGGTACAGCTCCTGGGACACCCGACAGATGTTTTTC. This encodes CACDTGGYSSWDTRQMFF.